The next 17 T cell receptor beta chains were all read from a single sample in a study of blood T cell repertoires in COVID-19. Here immunoSEQ multiplex PCR was the method, and the copy in TCRdb shows in-frame clones only, minus some. Among under 95,000 clones listed, approximately 80% were seen once. Material: peripheral blood. The receptors here all came from a man aged 45-60 years with acute or convalescent COVID-19.

For the CDR3, the DNA is TGTGCCAGCAGCGTAGGGGGGGGCCCCTACGAGCAGTACTTC. Translating it yields CASSVGGGPYEQYF. The chain combines TRBV9 with TRBJ2-7, with a possible D match to TRBD2 (7 bases). The V and J ends lost 0 bases and 2 bases respectively, with 9 bases between them. The CDR3 is 14 residues long. The V gene's germline CDR1 is SGDLS and CDR2 YYNGEE.

The chain links TRBV7-2 to TRBJ2-1; no definite D call. V was shortened by 5 bases and J by 4 bases, with 12 bases between the two germline ends. The germline V gene encodes CDR1 SGHTA and CDR2 FQGNSA. The CDR3 is 14 residues long. The CDR3 DNA sequence: TGTGCCAGCAGCCCTGACTGGATTTACAATGAGCAGTTCTTC. It translates to CASSPDWIYNEQFF. The full variable domain, with the rest looked up from reference TRBV7-2 and TRBJ2-1, is GAGVSQSPSNKVTEKGKDVELRCDPISGHTALYWYRQSLGQGLEFLIYFQGNSAPDKSGLPSDRFSAERTGGSVSTLTIQRTQQEDSAVYLCASSPDWIYNEQFFGPGTRLTVL.

The CDR3 region has the DNA TGTGCCAGCAGCGTAACGAGCTCCACTACATATGGCTACACCTTC. Protein: CASSVTSSTTYGYTF. The chain recombines TRBV9 with TRBJ1-2; no clear D. The CDR3 sequence is 15 residues long. Germline lookup yields CDR1 SGDLS and CDR2 YYNGEE. Trimming left V 1 base short and J 5 bases short, with 15 bases between. The full variable domain, in which reference TRBV9 and TRBJ1-2 provide the parts outside the CDR3, is DSGVTQTPKHLITATGQRVTLRCSPRSGDLSVYWYQQSLDQGLQFLIQYYNGEERAKGNILERFSAQQFPDLHSELNLSSLELGDSALYFCASSVTSSTTYGYTFGSGTRLTVV.

This chain links TRBV11-1 with TRBJ2-1; 10 bases line up with TRBD2. There are 14 residues in the CDR3. Germline V gene lookup returns CDR1 SGHAT and CDR2 FQDESV (reference sequence). V gave up 8 bases and J gave up 13 bases; unmatched junction bases: 14. This chain's CDR3 is CASGSGGAIDGQFF. The CDR3 DNA sequence: TGTGCCAGCGGCAGCGGGGGGGCTATTGACGGACAGTTCTTC.

The chain has TRBV25-1 and TRBJ1-1, with a tentative D call TRBD1 (5 bases). In germline, CDR1 is MGHDK, CDR2 SYGVNS. V lost 8 bases and J 0 bases, leaving 10 bases between the germline ends. The CDR3 spans 13 residues. The CDR3 coding sequence is TGTGCCAGCGGGGGACTGATGAACACTGAAGCTTTCTTT. Amino acid sequence: CASGGLMNTEAFF. Full variable domain (outside the CDR3, taken from reference TRBV25-1 and TRBJ1-1): EADIYQTPRYLVIGTGKKITLECSQTMGHDKMYWYQQDPGMELHLIHYSYGVNSTEKGDLSSESTVSRIRTEHFPLTLESARPSHTSQYLCASGGLMNTEAFFGQGTRLTVV.

This sequence joins TRBV4-2 and TRBJ1-2; TRBD1 aligns across 9 bases. The germline gives CDR1 LGHNA, CDR2 YNFKEQ. The CDR3 has 16 residues. Germline trimming cut 0 bases from V and 8 bases from J; bases unmatched to any gene: 10. CDR3 region: CASSQEGGQGPGGYTF. The CDR3 DNA sequence: TGTGCCAGCAGCCAAGAAGGGGGACAGGGCCCGGGGGGCTACACCTTC.

This clone was counted between two and nine times. The chain employs TRBV4-3 and TRBJ1-6, with D perhaps matching TRBD1 (6 bases). CDR3 length equals 17 residues. The germline V and J ends were trimmed by 0 bases and 10 bases, with 19 bases remaining between them. From germline, CDR1 is LGHNA and CDR2 YSLEER. The CDR3 DNA reads TGCGCCAGCAGCCAAGACCCCGGGAGGGGGGGCCGGTCACCCCTCCACTTT. It yields the protein CASSQDPGRGGRSPLHF.

This clone has only one observation. The genes are TRBV20-1 and TRBJ2-7; possibly TRBD2 for D (6 bases). Germline-derived CDR1 and CDR2 are DFQATT and SNEGSKA (reference sequence). The CDR3 runs to 11 residues. The V end was cut by 3 bases, the J end by 5 bases, with 8 bases between. The CDR3 sequence: CSARAGNEQYF. CDR3 DNA: TGCAGTGCTAGGGCGGGGAACGAGCAGTACTTC.

Of note for this clone: In the same sample, other DNA sequences code for this CDR3. The chain links TRBV12-3 or TRBV12-4 to TRBJ2-7, with 10 nucleotides matching TRBD2. With 6 bases clipped from V and 2 bases from J, the junction kept 1 base outside the gene matches. The CDR3 sequence is 13 residues long. The CDR3 here is CASSLAGAYEQYF. The CDR3, as DNA: TGTGCCAGCAGCCTAGCGGGGGCCTACGAGCAGTACTTC.

A few counts support this clone. The chain employs TRBV7-2 and TRBJ1-1, with D tentatively TRBD1 (5 bases). The germline gives CDR1 SGHTA, CDR2 FQGNSA. The CDR3 extends over 14 amino acids. Trimming pared 5 bases from V and 1 base from J, leaving 11 bases between. This CDR3 is CASSQTATNTEAFF. DNA for the CDR3: TGTGCCAGCAGCCAGACAGCGACGAACACTGAAGCTTTCTTT.

This rearrangement joins TRBV6-5 to TRBJ1-1, with D unclear. Trimming took 5 bases from V and 3 from J, leaving 13 bases between them. This CDR3 is built from 14 residues. Germline loops: CDR1 MNHEY, CDR2 SVGAGI. The CDR3: CASSTTGMDTEAFF. The CDR3 coding sequence is TGTGCCAGCAGTACCACCGGGATGGACACTGAAGCTTTCTTT.

This clone was observed a handful of times. This chain connects TRBV29-1 to TRBJ1-1, with 8 bases fitting TRBD1. J lost 4 bases, V lost 6 bases, and 7 bases had no gene match. The germline V gene encodes CDR1 SQVTM and CDR2 ANQGSEA. CDR3 length: 13 residues. CDR3 sequence reads: CSVKTGDGTEAFF. The DNA of the CDR3 is TGCAGCGTAAAGACAGGGGACGGCACTGAAGCTTTCTTT.

The chain couples TRBV5-8 to TRBJ1-1; 12 nucleotides line up with TRBD1. V trimming: 6 bases; J trimming: 3 bases; junction bases outside the gene matches: 12. This CDR3 comprises 17 residues. Germline loops: CDR1 SGHTS, CDR2 YDEGEE. The CDR3 region is CASTAERDRGPYTEAFF. In DNA form, the CDR3 reads TGTGCCAGCACGGCGGAAAGGGACAGGGGGCCGTACACTGAAGCTTTCTTT.

The V call is TRBV14, the J call TRBJ1-2; D may be TRBD1 (6 bases). The V end lost 4 bases, the J end lost 2 bases, and 14 bases lay between the germline ends. The CDR3 extends over 15 amino acids. Germline V gene lookup returns CDR1 SGHDN and CDR2 FVKESK. CDR3 loop: CASSPTGGWNYGYTF. CDR3 in DNA: TGTGCCAGCAGCCCCACGGGGGGCTGGAACTATGGCTACACCTTC.

There are a few counts of this clone. The CDR3 region is CASSQAQGGTEAFF. The DNA for the CDR3 is TGCGCCAGCAGCCAAGCACAGGGGGGCACTGAAGCTTTCTTT. The chain is built from TRBV4-3 and TRBJ1-1, with 8 bases fitting TRBD1. Germline-derived CDR1 and CDR2 are LGHNA and YSLEER. The CDR3 runs to 14 residues. With 1 base clipped from V and 4 bases from J, the junction kept 2 bases outside the gene matches.

The table lists this clone with a count of one. V usage is TRBV5-1 and J usage is TRBJ1-4, with D unresolved. V was clipped by 0 bases and J by 9 bases, with 6 bases between them. Per germline, CDR1 SGHRS and CDR2 YFSETQ. The CDR3 has 12 amino acids. CDR3 in amino acids: CASSLAGKKLFF. The CDR3 coding sequence is TGCGCCAGCAGCTTGGCGGGGAAAAAACTGTTTTTT.

The chain joins TRBV7-3 to TRBJ2-1; TRBD2 aligns across 13 bases. CDR1 and CDR2 from the germline V gene are SGHTA and FQGTGA. The V segment lost 4 bases and the J segment 6 bases; nucleotides outside the gene matches: 0. The CDR3 runs 14 residues. CDR3 sequence reads: CASSWTSGSNEQFF. The CDR3 coding sequence is TGTGCCAGCAGCTGGACTAGCGGGAGCAATGAGCAGTTCTTC.